One sample yielded the 22 T cell receptor beta chains listed below, sequenced in a study of blood T cells in healthy people across ages. A second about 7 to 11 cycle PCR used barcoded and J-beta primers. TCRdb passed the 5' RACE reads through MiXCR, listing each CDR3 protein once. The sample includes about 1.6 million distinct CDR3 sequences, about 31% seen only once; the top ten take about 11%. Sequenced input: blood. The receptors derive from a woman under 40 in good health.

The V gene is TRBV7-2, the J gene TRBJ1-2; 10 nucleotides match TRBD1. The CDR3 consists of 19 residues. Germline CDR1 reads SGHTA; CDR2 reads FQGNSA. J was trimmed by 6 bases and V by 3 bases; bases with no gene match: 19. CDR3 in DNA: TGTGCCAGCAGCTTGCTAAACTTACCCGCGACAGGGGGCGCCGATGGCTACACCTTC. Its translation: CASSLLNLPATGGADGYTF.

This clonotype was seen repeatedly, ten times or more. This sequence joins TRBV29-1 and TRBJ2-3, with D perhaps given as TRBD1 or TRBD2 (5 bases each). The CDR3 is made up of 15 amino acids. Germline lookup yields CDR1 SQVTM and CDR2 ANQGSEA. Trimming took 3 bases from V and 0 from J, leaving 13 bases between them. The CDR3: CSVDHRDRSTDTQYF. CDR3 DNA sequence: TGCAGCGTTGACCATCGGGACCGGAGCACAGATACGCAGTATTTT.

This rearrangement joins TRBV7-3 to TRBJ2-3, with D perhaps TRBD2 (7 bases). The CDR3 covers 15 residues. V was shortened by 3 bases and J by 3 bases, with 13 bases between the two germline ends. From germline, CDR1 is SGHTA and CDR2 FQGTGA. CDR3 amino acids: CASSLGGGWTDTQYF. The CDR3 coding sequence is TGTGCCAGCAGCTTGGGGGGGGGCTGGACAGATACGCAGTATTTT.

CDR3 nucleotides: TGCGCCAGCAGTTTGCAGTTAAGCTCCTACAATGAGCAGTTCTTC. Its protein product is CASSLQLSSYNEQFF. V and J are TRBV5-1 and TRBJ2-1; D remains unclear. The CDR3 runs 15 residues. Germline V gene sequence: CDR1 SGHRS, CDR2 YFSETQ. Trimming left V 5 bases short and J 0 bases short, with 12 bases between. Full variable domain (missing parts from reference TRBV5-1 and TRBJ2-1): KAGVTQTPRYLIKTRGQQVTLSCSPISGHRSVSWYQQTPGQGLQFLFEYFSETQRNKGNFPGRFSGRQFSNSRSEMNVSTLELGDSALYLCASSLQLSSYNEQFFGPGTRLTVL.

A few counts support this clonotype. V is TRBV5-1 and J is TRBJ2-1; the match to TRBD2 covers 12 bases. After removal of 4 bases from V and 8 bases from J, the junction contained 1 base not matched to a gene. The CDR3 totals 13 residues. The germline V gene has CDR1 SGHRS and CDR2 YFSETQ. CDR3 sequence reads: CASSLAGGHEQFF. In nucleotides, the CDR3 is TGCGCCAGCAGCCTAGCGGGGGGGCATGAGCAGTTCTTC.

The table lists this clonotype with many counts. Its ends do not fully match the called genes, so a read error is possible. This sequence joins TRBV5-1 and TRBJ2-1; 12 bases match TRBD2. This CDR3 is built from 15 residues. From germline, CDR1 is SGHRS and CDR2 YFSETQ. CDR3 residues: CASSFLAGGDNEQFF. CDR3 DNA sequence: TGTGCCAGCAGCTTTCTAGCGGGGGGGGACAATGAGCAGTTCTTC.

This clonotype was picked up a small number of times. The chain recombines TRBV7-2 with TRBJ1-5; tentatively, D is TRBD1 (5 bases). CDR1 is SGHTA, CDR2 FQGNSA, per germline. CDR3 size: 13 residues. Trimming cost V 6 bases and J 6 bases, with 12 bases left between them. The DNA of the CDR3 is TGTGCCAGCAGGGGCCGGGACTCTCAGCCCCAGCATTTT. This encodes CASRGRDSQPQHF. The full variable domain, rest sourced from reference TRBV7-2 and TRBJ1-5, is GAGVSQSPSNKVTEKGKDVELRCDPISGHTALYWYRQSLGQGLEFLIYFQGNSAPDKSGLPSDRFSAERTGGSVSTLTIQRTQQEDSAVYLCASRGRDSQPQHFGDGTRLSIL.

This clonotype was detected a few times. The chain couples TRBV25-1 to TRBJ2-5; D is possibly TRBD1 (6 bases). The germline V gene encodes CDR1 MGHDK and CDR2 SYGVNS. Between the trimmed V and J ends, which lost 8 bases and 1 base, there was a span of 14 bases. The CDR3 totals 14 residues. The CDR3 DNA reads TGTGCCAGCGGCCAGTGGGGGCCCCAAGAGACCCAGTACTTC. Translated: CASGQWGPQETQYF.

In its sample, this clonotype was seen once. This chain uses TRBV7-9 with TRBJ2-7; 8 bases align to TRBD2. The J call may be wrong; the DNA end is better matched by TRBJ2-5. Looked up from germline, CDR1 is SEHNR and CDR2 is FQNEAQ (reference sequence). This CDR3 spans 15 amino acids. The CDR3 spells CASSLGAGVYETQYF. In nucleotides, the CDR3 is TGTGCCAGCAGCTTAGGAGCGGGGGTATACGAGACCCAGTACTTC.

The gene calls are TRBV18 and TRBJ2-7, with a tentative D call TRBD1 (6 bases). This CDR3 has 15 residues. The ends were cut back, 3 bases at V and 1 base at J, with 13 bases in the middle. Germline CDR1 reads KGHSH; CDR2 reads LQKENI. This CDR3 is CASSPGMGASYEQYF. Written as DNA, the CDR3 is TGTGCCAGCTCACCTGGAATGGGGGCATCCTACGAGCAGTACTTC.

J is TRBJ2-7 and V is TRBV6-1, with 10 bases lining up with TRBD2. The CDR3 loop spans 16 amino acids. Germline-derived CDR1 and CDR2 are MNHNS and SASEGT. Losses at the gene ends were 4 bases for V and 4 bases for J; bases not matched to a gene: 10. The DNA for the CDR3 is TGTGCCAGCAGTGTTTCTAGCGGGAGAAGCTCATACGAGCAGTACTTC. This translates into CASSVSSGRSSYEQYF.

This sequence joins TRBV7-2 and TRBJ2-1; tentative D call: TRBD1 (6 bases). This CDR3 comprises 16 residues. Germline CDR1 reads SGHTA; CDR2 reads FQGNSA. V lost 5 bases, J lost 6 bases, and 20 bases lay in between. The CDR3 nucleotides are TGTGCCAGCAGCCTCCGGCGAACAGGGCCCCTCAATGAGCAGTTCTTC. Translating it yields CASSLRRTGPLNEQFF. Drawing the rest from reference TRBV7-2 and TRBJ2-1, the complete variable domain is GAGVSQSPSNKVTEKGKDVELRCDPISGHTALYWYRQSLGQGLEFLIYFQGNSAPDKSGLPSDRFSAERTGGSVSTLTIQRTQQEDSAVYLCASSLRRTGPLNEQFFGPGTRLTVL.

In this sample, this clonotype turned up many times. V gene TRBV5-1 combines with J gene TRBJ2-1; possible D gene TRBD2, 5 bases. The germline CDR1 and CDR2 sequences are SGHRS and YFSETQ. With 0 bases removed from V and 5 bases from J, the gap between germline ends came to 15 bases. The CDR3 spans 16 residues. CDR3 amino acids: CASSLGGESGNNEQFF. The CDR3 DNA reads as TGCGCCAGCAGCTTGGGGGGAGAGAGTGGGAACAATGAGCAGTTCTTC.

As for this clonotype: Being one base from a much bigger clone, this may be a read error. The rearrangement links TRBV4-2 to TRBJ2-7, with D possibly called TRBD1 or TRBD2 (5 bases each). The CDR3 loop spans 15 amino acids. Germline V CDR1 and CDR2: LGHNA, YNFKEQ. The V and J ends lost 0 bases and 1 base respectively, with 10 bases between them. The CDR3 coding sequence is TGTGCCAGCAGCCAAGATTGGTGGGGGTCCTACGAGCAGTACTTC. Residues: CASSQDWWGSYEQYF.

This clonotype was counted between two and nine times. V usage is TRBV30 and J usage is TRBJ2-5; 10 nucleotides align to TRBD1. Judging by the DNA end, TRBJ2-7 fits better; the J call may be wrong. Germline loops: CDR1 GTSNPN, CDR2 SVGIG (reference sequence). This CDR3 is 17 amino acids long. The CDR3 here is CAWSVLPLSGTGDEQYF. CDR3 DNA sequence: TGTGCCTGGAGTGTACTCCCTCTATCCGGGACAGGGGACGAGCAGTACTTC.

In DNA form, the CDR3 reads TGCAGCGTTGAGAAGGACCAGGGGATTGGGGAGCAGTACTTC. Translated, it gives CSVEKDQGIGEQYF. The J gene is TRBJ2-7, the V gene TRBV29-1, with D possibly TRBD1 on 6 matching bases. Germline loops: CDR1 SQVTM, CDR2 ANQGSEA. V was cut by 3 bases and J by 7 bases, with 19 bases left in between. The CDR3 totals 14 residues.

V usage is TRBV2 and J usage is TRBJ1-1; 10 nucleotides match TRBD1. CDR3 length: 17 residues. The junction had 8 bases not matched to a gene; V was cut back by 1 base and J by 3 bases. In germline, CDR1 is SNHLY, CDR2 FYNNEI. CDR3 coding DNA: TGTGCCAGCAGTGAAGGCGTGACAGGGGGCACGCACACTGAAGCTTTCTTT. Its protein is CASSEGVTGGTHTEAFF.

V gene TRBV10-1 combines with J gene TRBJ2-1, with TRBD2 matching 7 bases. Germline V gene lookup returns CDR1 WNHNN and CDR2 SYGVQD (reference sequence). The V gene end was trimmed by 3 bases and the J gene end by 5 bases; junction bases not matched to a gene: 10. The CDR3 is made up of 16 amino acids. CDR3 sequence reads: CASSETAPAGDNEQFF. The DNA of the CDR3 is TGCGCCAGCAGTGAAACGGCCCCCGCGGGAGACAATGAGCAGTTCTTC.

This clonotype was seen only a few times. The chain links TRBV5-1 to TRBJ1-1; D is unclear. This CDR3 comprises 15 residues. The V end was cut by 3 bases, the J end by 2 bases, with 14 bases between. Looked up from germline, CDR1 is SGHRS and CDR2 is YFSETQ. This CDR3 reads CASSYAPGTNTEAFF. CDR3 nucleotide sequence: TGCGCCAGCAGCTATGCGCCAGGAACAAACACTGAAGCTTTCTTT.

CDR3 protein: CASSAELAIGIQYF. CDR3 DNA sequence: TGTGCCAGCTCCGCGGAACTAGCCATAGGCATTCAGTACTTC. V and J are TRBV2 and TRBJ2-7; D might be TRBD2 (6 bases). The DNA end favors TRBJ2-4, so the J call may be wrong. Germline V lookup: CDR1 SNHLY, CDR2 FYNNEI. This CDR3 contains 14 residues.

This clonotype was seen more than once but under ten times. The CDR3 nucleotides are TGCGCCAGCAGCCAAGATATAGGACAGGGGTCGGAGACCCAGTACTTC. Its protein product is CASSQDIGQGSETQYF. The chain recombines TRBV4-1 with TRBJ2-5; 9 bases are a match to TRBD1. The CDR3 loop spans 16 amino acids. V lost 0 bases and J lost 5; bases outside the gene matches: 7. The germline gives CDR1 MGHRA, CDR2 YSYEKL.

The rearrangement uses TRBV20-1 and TRBJ2-3; D is uncertain. The V end lost 0 bases, the J end lost 6 bases, and 10 bases lay between the germline ends. Looked up from germline, CDR1 is DFQATT and CDR2 is SNEGSKA (reference sequence). This CDR3 contains 13 residues. DNA of the CDR3: TGCAGTGCTAGAGATAGGGATTCGGATACGCAGTATTTT. It encodes CSARDRDSDTQYF.